Listed below are T cell receptor beta chains from one sample, sequenced in a study of regulatory T cells in long-lasting Graves disease. Using its own MiXCR run on the multiplex PCR reads, TCRdb lists one record per CDR3 protein. The table includes around 450,000 distinct CDR3 sequences, roughly 21% detected once. Sequences were derived from peripheral blood mononuclear cells (PBMCs), sampled when the disease was refractory, from a patient treated with antithyroid drugs. These receptors were obtained from a female donor with Graves disease. Both conserved end residues are part of each CDR3. The order of the fields is V gene, D gene, J gene, clone size, CDR3 protein, CDR3 DNA. D genes are given only for firm matches. The listing skips clone size in some rows; elsewhere it reads once, few, many or a size class.

v_gene: TRBV25-1; d_gene: TRBD1; j_gene: TRBJ2-2; abundance: few; CDR3aa: CASSEDRESTGELFF; CDR3nt: TGTGCCAGCAGTGAAGACAGGGAGAGCACCGGGGAGCTGTTTTTT
v_gene: TRBV6-1; d_gene: -; j_gene: TRBJ1-5; abundance: many; CDR3aa: CASSELSPMYGKGPQHF; CDR3nt: TGTGCCAGCAGTGAACTCTCCCCTATGTACGGTAAGGGGCCCCAGCATTTT
v_gene: TRBV11-3; d_gene: TRBD1; j_gene: TRBJ2-5; abundance: few; CDR3aa: CASSLYQGVGETQYF; CDR3nt: TGTGCCAGCAGCTTATACCAGGGGGTGGGCGAGACCCAGTACTTC
v_gene: TRBV6-4; d_gene: -; j_gene: TRBJ1-5; abundance: -; CDR3aa: CASSGPRGQPQHF; CDR3nt: TGTGCCAGCAGTGGACCTCGGGGACAGCCCCAGCATTTT
v_gene: TRBV20-1; d_gene: -; j_gene: TRBJ1-5; abundance: -; CDR3aa: CSVRGGEGNQPQHF; CDR3nt: TGCAGTGTCCGTGGGGGGGAGGGCAATCAGCCCCAGCATTTT
v_gene: TRBV7-3; d_gene: -; j_gene: TRBJ1-1; abundance: few; CDR3aa: CASSLTSETEAFF; CDR3nt: TGTGCCAGCAGCTTAACCTCAGAGACTGAAGCTTTCTTT
v_gene: TRBV28; d_gene: -; j_gene: TRBJ2-2; abundance: many; CDR3aa: CASRSTGNTGELFF; CDR3nt: TGTGCCAGCAGGAGTACAGGGAACACCGGGGAGCTGTTTTTT
v_gene: TRBV20-1; d_gene: -; j_gene: TRBJ1-5; abundance: -; CDR3aa: CSARRPGGQIGNQPQHF; CDR3nt: TGCAGTGCTAGACGCCCTGGGGGTCAGATTGGCAATCAGCCCCAGCATTTT
v_gene: TRBV11-2; d_gene: TRBD2; j_gene: TRBJ2-1; abundance: -; CDR3aa: CASSRGTSGRDEQFF; CDR3nt: TGTGCCAGCAGTAGAGGGACTAGCGGGAGGGATGAGCAGTTCTTC
v_gene: TRBV28; d_gene: -; j_gene: TRBJ1-2; abundance: -; CDR3aa: CASSPDTIGYGYTF; CDR3nt: TGTGCCAGCAGCCCGGACACTATTGGCTATGGCTACACCTTC
v_gene: TRBV20-1; d_gene: TRBD2; j_gene: TRBJ2-7; abundance: -; CDR3aa: CSASATSGGSYEQYF; CDR3nt: TGCAGTGCTAGTGCCACTAGCGGGGGTTCCTACGAGCAGTACTTC
v_gene: TRBV28; d_gene: -; j_gene: TRBJ2-3; abundance: few; CDR3aa: CASSLLGDTQYF; CDR3nt: TGTGCCAGCAGTTTGCTGGGGGATACGCAGTATTTT
v_gene: TRBV19; d_gene: -; j_gene: TRBJ1-3; abundance: -; CDR3aa: CASIKENTIYF; CDR3nt: TGTGCCAGTATCAAGGAGAACACCATATATTTT
v_gene: TRBV7-2; d_gene: TRBD1; j_gene: TRBJ1-2; abundance: many; CDR3aa: CASSKGQGLYYGYTF; CDR3nt: TGTGCCAGCAGCAAGGGACAGGGGTTGTACTATGGCTACACCTTC
v_gene: TRBV10-3; d_gene: -; j_gene: TRBJ1-2; abundance: few; CDR3aa: CAISESIEQSLYGYTF; CDR3nt: TGTGCCATCAGTGAGTCGATAGAACAGTCCTTATATGGCTACACCTTC
v_gene: TRBV6-1; d_gene: -; j_gene: TRBJ1-1; abundance: -; CDR3aa: CATSGADTEAFF; CDR3nt: TGTGCCACCTCGGGGGCGGACACTGAAGCTTTCTTT
v_gene: TRBV15; d_gene: TRBD2; j_gene: TRBJ2-2; abundance: -; CDR3aa: CATSRGLAGAGELFF; CDR3nt: TGTGCCACCAGCAGGGGACTAGCGGGAGCCGGGGAGCTGTTTTTT
v_gene: TRBV2; d_gene: -; j_gene: TRBJ2-3; abundance: -; CDR3aa: CASSGTAHTTDTQYF; CDR3nt: TGTGCCAGCAGTGGGACAGCACATACCACAGATACGCAGTATTTT
v_gene: TRBV6-1; d_gene: TRBD1; j_gene: TRBJ1-1; abundance: many; CDR3aa: CASRARDSEHEAFF; CDR3nt: TGTGCCAGCAGGGCCCGGGACAGTGAGCACGAAGCTTTCTTT
v_gene: TRBV6-1; d_gene: -; j_gene: TRBJ1-1; abundance: few; CDR3aa: CASSTMGWTEAFF; CDR3nt: TGTGCCAGCAGTACGATGGGGTGGACTGAAGCTTTCTTT
v_gene: TRBV6-1; d_gene: -; j_gene: TRBJ2-7; abundance: -; CDR3aa: CASARAKIYEQYF; CDR3nt: TGTGCCAGCGCGAGGGCTAAGATCTACGAGCAGTACTTC
v_gene: TRBV7-3; d_gene: -; j_gene: TRBJ2-7; abundance: -; CDR3aa: CASSLLGGTGAEQYF; CDR3nt: TGTGCCAGCAGCTTACTTGGGGGAACCGGCGCCGAGCAGTACTTC
v_gene: TRBV7-9; d_gene: -; j_gene: TRBJ1-2; abundance: many; CDR3aa: CASSTGSGYGYTF; CDR3nt: TGTGCCAGCAGCACAGGGTCGGGCTATGGCTACACCTTC
v_gene: TRBV27; d_gene: -; j_gene: TRBJ2-7; abundance: many; CDR3aa: CASSLSASTYEQYF; CDR3nt: TGTGCCAGCAGCTTATCGGCCTCCACCTACGAGCAGTACTTC
v_gene: TRBV6-1; d_gene: TRBD2; j_gene: TRBJ2-7; abundance: many; CDR3aa: CASSGAGPYEQYF; CDR3nt: TGTGCCAGCAGTGGAGCGGGGCCCTACGAGCAGTACTTC
v_gene: TRBV6-1; d_gene: TRBD1; j_gene: TRBJ2-2; abundance: many; CDR3aa: CASKRQGAAGELFF; CDR3nt: TGTGCCAGCAAGAGACAGGGGGCTGCTGGGGAGCTGTTTTTT
v_gene: TRBV10-3; d_gene: TRBD2; j_gene: TRBJ2-1; abundance: -; CDR3aa: CAISATKTSGGVNEQFF; CDR3nt: TGTGCCATCAGTGCCACGAAGACTAGCGGGGGGGTCAATGAGCAGTTCTTC
v_gene: TRBV5-5; d_gene: -; j_gene: TRBJ2-2; abundance: -; CDR3aa: CASSRSVRGGNTGELFF; CDR3nt: TGTGCCAGCAGCCGCTCCGTTCGGGGCGGAAACACCGGGGAGCTGTTTTTT
v_gene: TRBV28; d_gene: -; j_gene: TRBJ2-7; abundance: many; CDR3aa: CASSLHQDFSYEQYF; CDR3nt: TGTGCCAGCAGTTTACACCAGGATTTTTCCTACGAGCAGTACTTC
v_gene: TRBV14; d_gene: TRBD2; j_gene: TRBJ2-7; abundance: -; CDR3aa: CASSQVLAGAGEQYF; CDR3nt: TGTGCCAGCAGCCAAGTACTGGCGGGAGCCGGGGAGCAGTACTTC
v_gene: TRBV28; d_gene: -; j_gene: TRBJ2-5; abundance: many; CDR3aa: CASSLLFDQETQYF; CDR3nt: TGTGCCAGCAGTTTACTTTTCGACCAAGAGACCCAGTACTTC
v_gene: TRBV10-3; d_gene: TRBD1; j_gene: TRBJ2-5; abundance: many; CDR3aa: CAIRGQQETQYF; CDR3nt: TGTGCCATCAGGGGACAGCAAGAGACCCAGTACTTC
v_gene: TRBV12-3/TRBV12-4; d_gene: -; j_gene: TRBJ1-4; abundance: many; CDR3aa: CASNKDSNEKLFF; CDR3nt: TGTGCCAGCAACAAGGACAGTAATGAAAAACTGTTTTTT
v_gene: TRBV7-8; d_gene: -; j_gene: TRBJ1-1; abundance: many; CDR3aa: CASSPNQGPQPNTEAFF; CDR3nt: TGTGCCAGCAGTCCTAATCAGGGTCCCCAGCCTAACACTGAAGCTTTCTTT
v_gene: TRBV12-3/TRBV12-4; d_gene: -; j_gene: TRBJ1-2; abundance: few; CDR3aa: CASSLGATYGYTF; CDR3nt: TGTGCCAGCAGTTTAGGAGCAACCTATGGCTACACCTTC
v_gene: TRBV12-3/TRBV12-4; d_gene: -; j_gene: TRBJ2-7; abundance: few; CDR3aa: CASSPAGGPYEQYF; CDR3nt: TGTGCCAGCAGCCCCGCCGGAGGCCCCTACGAGCAGTACTTC
v_gene: TRBV6-2/TRBV6-3; d_gene: -; j_gene: TRBJ1-1; abundance: -; CDR3aa: CASSEAQGIEAFF; CDR3nt: TGTGCCAGCAGTGAAGCCCAGGGGATTGAAGCTTTCTTT
v_gene: TRBV27; d_gene: -; j_gene: TRBJ2-7; abundance: many; CDR3aa: CASSIGVKYEQYF; CDR3nt: TGTGCCAGCAGTATTGGTGTGAAATACGAGCAGTACTTC
v_gene: TRBV28; d_gene: -; j_gene: TRBJ1-5; abundance: many; CDR3aa: CASSFPGKYGNQPQHF; CDR3nt: TGTGCCAGCAGTTTTCCGGGGAAGTATGGCAATCAGCCCCAGCATTTT
v_gene: TRBV20-1; d_gene: -; j_gene: TRBJ2-7; abundance: -; CDR3aa: CSASGGQSYEQYF; CDR3nt: TGCAGTGCTAGCGGGGGGCAGTCCTACGAGCAGTACTTC
v_gene: TRBV12-3/TRBV12-4; d_gene: -; j_gene: TRBJ1-5; abundance: many; CDR3aa: CASSLTGYNQPQHF; CDR3nt: TGTGCCAGCAGCCTTACAGGGTACAATCAGCCCCAGCATTTT
v_gene: TRBV30; d_gene: -; j_gene: TRBJ1-5; abundance: few; CDR3aa: CAWSVRERRNQPQHF; CDR3nt: TGTGCCTGGAGTGTGCGAGAAAGACGCAATCAGCCCCAGCATTTT
v_gene: TRBV7-2; d_gene: TRBD2; j_gene: TRBJ2-7; abundance: few; CDR3aa: CASSLQGGSGDEQYF; CDR3nt: TGTGCCAGCAGCTTACAGGGCGGGAGTGGTGACGAGCAGTACTTC
v_gene: TRBV7-2; d_gene: -; j_gene: TRBJ2-6; abundance: -; CDR3aa: CASSWAGQSAGANVLTF; CDR3nt: TGTGCCAGCAGCTGGGCGGGACAGTCGGCTGGGGCCAACGTCCTGACTTTC
v_gene: TRBV11-2; d_gene: -; j_gene: TRBJ1-4; abundance: many; CDR3aa: CASSLGTGSEKLFF; CDR3nt: TGTGCCAGCTCTCTAGGCACCGGGAGTGAAAAACTGTTTTTT
v_gene: TRBV29-1; d_gene: TRBD1; j_gene: TRBJ1-5; abundance: few; CDR3aa: CSVEGTGGQPQHF; CDR3nt: TGCAGCGTTGAAGGGACAGGAGGTCAGCCCCAGCATTTT
v_gene: TRBV28; d_gene: -; j_gene: TRBJ1-1; abundance: many; CDR3aa: CASSGGTAFF; CDR3nt: TGTGCCTCAAGCGGGGGCACAGCTTTCTTT
v_gene: TRBV5-6; d_gene: -; j_gene: TRBJ2-5; abundance: few; CDR3aa: CASSLGGGSYGAQYF; CDR3nt: TGTGCCAGCAGCTTGGGTGGCGGCTCCTACGGGGCCCAGTACTTC
v_gene: TRBV11-1; d_gene: TRBD2; j_gene: TRBJ2-7; abundance: once; CDR3aa: CASSIQAGVGEQYF; CDR3nt: TGTGCCAGCAGCATTCAAGCGGGAGTAGGTGAGCAGTACTTC
v_gene: TRBV2; d_gene: -; j_gene: TRBJ1-2; abundance: many; CDR3aa: CASSPILSYGYTF; CDR3nt: TGTGCCAGCAGTCCCATCTTATCATATGGCTACACCTTC
v_gene: TRBV3-1; d_gene: -; j_gene: TRBJ1-1; abundance: -; CDR3aa: CASSQSVGTQLTNTEAFF; CDR3nt: TGTGCCAGCAGCCAATCCGTGGGGACACAATTGACGAACACTGAAGCTTTCTTT